This entry lists 6 T cell receptor beta chains sequenced from one sample in a study of shared clonotypes between healthy human individuals. Produced via immunoSEQ multiplex PCR; TCRdb's table is partial and in-frame only. The table records hundreds of thousands of clones, just over 75% of them present only once. Sequenced material: PBMCs. Every receptor here comes from a middle-aged woman in good health. Some clones in this sample may be carry-over from other donors' samples.

The gene calls are TRBV19 and TRBJ1-1; TRBD1 aligns across 9 bases. CDR1 and CDR2 (germline): LNHDA, SQIVND (reference sequence). The CDR3 loop spans 15 amino acids. Unmatched junction bases numbered 13, after V lost 8 bases and J lost 6 bases. CDR3 sequence reads: CASDRGKTTLSEAFF. Here the CDR3 DNA reads TGTGCCAGTGACAGGGGGAAAACAACACTGTCTGAAGCTTTCTTT.

This chain connects TRBV7-6 to TRBJ1-2, with D perhaps matching TRBD1 (5 bases). Trimming left V 5 bases short and J 6 bases short, with 22 bases between. The CDR3 is 16 residues long. Germline CDR1 is SGHVS and CDR2 is FNYEAQ. CDR3 DNA: TGTGCCAGCAGCCCTAATCGGGGGGGACGGCCGGATGGCTACACCTTC. Translating gives CASSPNRGGRPDGYTF.

This chain uses TRBV5-1 with TRBJ1-1, with D unclear. V was cut by 7 bases and J by 2 bases, with 12 bases left in between. The CDR3 totals 13 residues. CDR1 is SGHRS and CDR2 is YFSETQ in the germline V gene. The CDR3 protein is CASATQTNTEAFF. CDR3 coding DNA: TGCGCCAGCGCCACGCAGACAAACACTGAAGCTTTCTTT.

Note on this clone: A single base is all that separates this from a far larger clone, so a read error is likely. The V gene is TRBV30, the J gene TRBJ1-1; D uncertain. This CDR3 comprises 13 residues. V lost 4 bases and J lost 1, with 10 bases in between. Germline V gene data show CDR1 as GTSNPN and CDR2 as SVGIG (reference sequence). The CDR3 region is CAWTASRNTEAFF. CDR3 DNA: TGTGCCTGGACAGCTAGTAGGAACACTGAAGCTTTCTTT. The whole variable domain, filled in from reference TRBV30 and TRBJ1-1, reads SQTIHQWPATLVQPVGSPLSLECTVEGTSNPNLYWYRQAAGRGLQLLFYSVGIGQISSEVPQNLSASRPQDRQFILSSKKLLLSDSGFYLCAWTASRNTEAFFGQGTRLTVV.

The rearrangement links TRBV9 to TRBJ2-2; no definite D call. Trimming removed 4 bases from V and 2 bases from J, with 3 bases in between. The CDR3 extends over 12 amino acids. The germline V gene encodes CDR1 SGDLS and CDR2 YYNGEE. CDR3 sequence (DNA): TGTGCCAGCAGCCCTAACACCGGGGAGCTGTTTTTT. Amino acids: CASSPNTGELFF. Variable domain in full (rest from reference TRBV9 and TRBJ2-2): DSGVTQTPKHLITATGQRVTLRCSPRSGDLSVYWYQQSLDQGLQFLIQYYNGEERAKGNILERFSAQQFPDLHSELNLSSLELGDSALYFCASSPNTGELFFGEGSRLTVL.

The V and J genes are TRBV19 and TRBJ2-3, with 9 bases matching TRBD2. The CDR3 extends over 14 amino acids. With V trimmed by 2 bases and J by 7 bases, 4 bases remained unmatched. Germline V CDR1 and CDR2: LNHDA, SQIVND (reference sequence). DNA of the CDR3: TGTGCCAGTAGTATATTGGCGGGAGGGTATACGCAGTATTTT. Protein product: CASSILAGGYTQYF.